What follows are 5 T cell receptor beta chains derived from one specimen sequenced in a study of vaccination effects on CD4 cells after COVID-19. The protocol was immunoSEQ multiplex PCR, while the TCRdb copy is restricted to in-frame clones and leaves out a portion. The sample includes tens of thousands of clones, 70% to 80% of them seen just once. Ahead of sequencing, the ViraFEST assay grew antigen-specific CD4+ T cells using viral peptide pools. Culture proceeded for about ten days, and CD4+ T cells were then isolated. SARS-CoV-2 infection was confirmed by PCR in the person between March and December 2020. For these TCRs, the target antigens are not known. Sequencing was performed on CD4+ T cells from PBMCs cultured with a peptide pool, taken before COVID-19 vaccination. The receptors shown here come from a human donor who had a prior SARS-CoV-2 infection.

J is TRBJ2-7 and V is TRBV5-6; 8 bases agree with TRBD1. Unmatched junction bases numbered 3, after V lost 0 bases and J lost 4 bases. CDR3 size: 14 residues. Germline values: CDR1 SGHDT, CDR2 YYEEEE. The CDR3 spells CASSLDRGRYEQYF. DNA of the CDR3: TGTGCCAGCAGCTTGGACAGGGGGAGGTACGAGCAGTACTTC.

This clone has only a few counts. V and J are TRBV4-3 and TRBJ2-1; D gene ambiguous. CDR1 and CDR2 (germline): LGHNA, YSLEER. V was shortened by 0 bases and J by 2 bases, with 17 bases between the two germline ends. CDR3 length equals 18 residues. CDR3 bases: TGCGCCAGCAGCCAAGATCCCAGGTCGGGCTTACCCTACAATGAGCAGTTCTTC. Translated, it gives CASSQDPRSGLPYNEQFF.

The chain employs TRBV27 and TRBJ2-1; D might be TRBD1 (5 bases). Trimming removed 3 bases at V and 9 bases at J, with 12 bases between. The CDR3 spans 13 residues. CDR1 MNHEY and CDR2 SMNVEV come from the germline V gene (reference sequence). The chain's CDR3 is CASSFNGHGEQFF. For the CDR3, the DNA is TGTGCCAGCAGTTTTAATGGACACGGTGAGCAGTTCTTC.

V and J are TRBV4-1 and TRBJ1-4, with 9 bases identical to TRBD1. Germline values: CDR1 MGHRA, CDR2 YSYEKL. After removal of 0 bases from V and 7 bases from J, the junction contained 9 bases not matched to a gene. There are 17 residues in the CDR3. CDR3 coding DNA: TGCGCCAGCAGCCAAGATTACGCACAGGGGGCGCGTGAAAAACTGTTTTTT. This gives the protein CASSQDYAQGAREKLFF.

The V call is TRBV25-1, the J call TRBJ1-6; weak D call: TRBD1 (5 bases). CDR1 and CDR2 (germline): MGHDK, SYGVNS. The CDR3 has 14 amino acids. Trimming took off 4 bases at V and 9 bases at J, with 13 bases between the two ends. CDR3 protein: CASSVQVVGSPLHF. The CDR3 nucleotides are TGTGCCAGCAGTGTACAGGTAGTAGGTTCACCCCTCCACTTT. Full variable domain (outside the CDR3, taken from reference TRBV25-1 and TRBJ1-6): EADIYQTPRYLVIGTGKKITLECSQTMGHDKMYWYQQDPGMELHLIHYSYGVNSTEKGDLSSESTVSRIRTEHFPLTLESARPSHTSQYLCASSVQVVGSPLHFGNGTRLTVT.